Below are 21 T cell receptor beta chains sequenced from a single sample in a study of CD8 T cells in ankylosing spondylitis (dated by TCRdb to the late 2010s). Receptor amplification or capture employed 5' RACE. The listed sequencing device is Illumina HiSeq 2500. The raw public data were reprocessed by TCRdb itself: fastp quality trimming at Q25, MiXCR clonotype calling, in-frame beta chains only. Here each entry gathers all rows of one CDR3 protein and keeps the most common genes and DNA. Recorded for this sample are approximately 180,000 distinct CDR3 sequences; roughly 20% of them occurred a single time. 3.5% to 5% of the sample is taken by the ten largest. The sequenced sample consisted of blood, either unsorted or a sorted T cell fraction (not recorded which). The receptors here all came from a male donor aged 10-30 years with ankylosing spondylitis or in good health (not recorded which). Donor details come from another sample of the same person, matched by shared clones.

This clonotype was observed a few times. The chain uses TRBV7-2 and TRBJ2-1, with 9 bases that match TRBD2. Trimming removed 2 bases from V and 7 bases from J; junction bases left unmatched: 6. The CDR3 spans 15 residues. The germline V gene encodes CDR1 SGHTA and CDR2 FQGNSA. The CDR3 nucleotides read TGTGCCAGCAGCTTAACCGGACTAGCGACTAATGAGCAGTTCTTC. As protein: CASSLTGLATNEQFF.

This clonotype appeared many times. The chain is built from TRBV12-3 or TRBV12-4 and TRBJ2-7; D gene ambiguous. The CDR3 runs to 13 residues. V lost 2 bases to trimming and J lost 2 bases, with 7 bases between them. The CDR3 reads CASSLPQTYEQYF. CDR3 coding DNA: TGTGCCAGCAGTTTACCCCAGACCTACGAGCAGTACTTC.

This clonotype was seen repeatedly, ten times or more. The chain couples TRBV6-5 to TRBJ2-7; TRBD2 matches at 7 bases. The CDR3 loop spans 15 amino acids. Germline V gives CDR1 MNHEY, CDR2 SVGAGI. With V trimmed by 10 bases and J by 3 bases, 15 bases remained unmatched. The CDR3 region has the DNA TGTGCCACCATCACCCCTAAAGGACTAGTCTACGAGCAGTACTTC. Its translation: CATITPKGLVYEQYF.

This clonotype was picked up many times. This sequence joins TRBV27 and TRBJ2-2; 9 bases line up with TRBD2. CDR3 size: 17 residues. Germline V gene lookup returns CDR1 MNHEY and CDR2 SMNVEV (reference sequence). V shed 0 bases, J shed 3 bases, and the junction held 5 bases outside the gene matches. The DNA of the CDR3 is TGTGCCAGCAGTTTATCTGGTAGCGGGAGCTACACCGGGGAGCTGTTTTTT. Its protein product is CASSLSGSGSYTGELFF.

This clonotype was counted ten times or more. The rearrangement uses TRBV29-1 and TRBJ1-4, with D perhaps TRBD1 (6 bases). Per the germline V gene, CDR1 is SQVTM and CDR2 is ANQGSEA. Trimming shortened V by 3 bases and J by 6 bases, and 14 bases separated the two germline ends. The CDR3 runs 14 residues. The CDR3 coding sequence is TGCAGCGTTGATTTTCAGGGGCAGGATGAAAAACTGTTTTTT. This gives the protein CSVDFQGQDEKLFF.

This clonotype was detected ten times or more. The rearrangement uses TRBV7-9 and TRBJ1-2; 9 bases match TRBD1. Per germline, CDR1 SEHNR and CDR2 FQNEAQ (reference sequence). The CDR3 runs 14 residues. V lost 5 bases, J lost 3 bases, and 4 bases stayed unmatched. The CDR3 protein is CASSRDRAHYGYTF. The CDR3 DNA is TGTGCCAGCAGCCGGGACAGGGCTCACTATGGCTACACCTTC.

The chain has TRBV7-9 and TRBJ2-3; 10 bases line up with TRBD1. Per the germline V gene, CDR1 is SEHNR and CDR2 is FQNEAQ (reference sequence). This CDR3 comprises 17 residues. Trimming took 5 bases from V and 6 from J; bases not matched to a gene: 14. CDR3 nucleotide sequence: TGTGCCAGCAGCGCAGCACCCGGGACAGGGGCAGGGGATACGCAGTATTTT. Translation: CASSAAPGTGAGDTQYF.

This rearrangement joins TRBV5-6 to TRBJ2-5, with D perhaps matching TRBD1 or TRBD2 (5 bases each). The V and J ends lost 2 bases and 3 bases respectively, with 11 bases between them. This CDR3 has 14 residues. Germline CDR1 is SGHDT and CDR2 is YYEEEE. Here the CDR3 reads CASSFRLGEETQYF. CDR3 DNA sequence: TGTGCCAGCAGCTTCAGGTTGGGGGAAGAGACCCAGTACTTC. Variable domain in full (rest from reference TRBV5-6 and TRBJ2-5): DAGVTQSPTHLIKTRGQQVTLRCSPKSGHDTVSWYQQALGQGPQFIFQYYEEEERQRGNFPDRFSGHQFPNYSSELNVNALLLGDSALYLCASSFRLGEETQYFGPGTRLLVL.

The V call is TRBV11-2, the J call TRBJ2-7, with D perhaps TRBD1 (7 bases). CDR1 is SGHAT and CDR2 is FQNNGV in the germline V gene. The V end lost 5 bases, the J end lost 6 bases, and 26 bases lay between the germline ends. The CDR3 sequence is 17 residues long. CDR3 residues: CASSHQTGRTKESEQYF. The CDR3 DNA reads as TGTGCCAGCAGCCACCAGACAGGGAGGACGAAGGAAAGCGAGCAGTACTTC.

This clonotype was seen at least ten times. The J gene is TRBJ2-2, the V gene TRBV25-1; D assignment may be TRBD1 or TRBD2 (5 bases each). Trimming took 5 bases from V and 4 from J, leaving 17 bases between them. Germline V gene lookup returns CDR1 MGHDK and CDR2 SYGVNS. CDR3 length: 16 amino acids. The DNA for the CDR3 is TGTGCCAGCAGTTCCTCGGGATGGGGGATCACCGGGGAGCTGTTTTTT. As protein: CASSSSGWGITGELFF.

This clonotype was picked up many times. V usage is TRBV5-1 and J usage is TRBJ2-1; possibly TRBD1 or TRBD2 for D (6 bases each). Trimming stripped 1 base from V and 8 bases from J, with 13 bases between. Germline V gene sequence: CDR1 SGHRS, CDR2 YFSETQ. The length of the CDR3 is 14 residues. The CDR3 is CASSLRSRGDEQFF. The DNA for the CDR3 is TGCGCCAGCAGCTTGCGGTCTAGGGGGGATGAGCAGTTCTTC.

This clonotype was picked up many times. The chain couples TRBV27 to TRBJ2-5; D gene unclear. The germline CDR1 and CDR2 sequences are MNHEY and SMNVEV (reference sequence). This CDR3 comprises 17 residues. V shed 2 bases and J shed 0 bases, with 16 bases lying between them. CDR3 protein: CASSLRLPNSYQETQYF. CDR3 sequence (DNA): TGTGCCAGCAGTTTAAGGCTACCGAATTCGTACCAAGAGACCCAGTACTTC.

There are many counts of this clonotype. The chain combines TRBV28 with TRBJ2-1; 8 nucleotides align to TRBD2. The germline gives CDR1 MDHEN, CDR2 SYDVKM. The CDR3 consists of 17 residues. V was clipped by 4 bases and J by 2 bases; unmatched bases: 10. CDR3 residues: CASSWGGAGAPYNEQFF. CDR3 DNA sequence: TGTGCCAGCAGTTGGGGCGGAGCGGGAGCCCCCTACAATGAGCAGTTCTTC.

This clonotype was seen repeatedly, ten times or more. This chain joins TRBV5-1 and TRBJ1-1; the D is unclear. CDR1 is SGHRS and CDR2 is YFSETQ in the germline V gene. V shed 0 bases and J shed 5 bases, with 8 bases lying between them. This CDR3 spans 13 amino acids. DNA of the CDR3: TGCGCCAGCAGCTTGGCCGGTCAGACTGAAGCTTTCTTT. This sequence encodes CASSLAGQTEAFF.

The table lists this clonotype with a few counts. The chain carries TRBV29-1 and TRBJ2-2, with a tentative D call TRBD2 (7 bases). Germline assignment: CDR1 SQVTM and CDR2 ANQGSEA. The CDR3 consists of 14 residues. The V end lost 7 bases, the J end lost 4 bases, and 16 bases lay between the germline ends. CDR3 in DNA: TGCAGCGCCGATCGGGGGGCGGGCACCGGGGAGCTGTTTTTT. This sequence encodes CSADRGAGTGELFF.

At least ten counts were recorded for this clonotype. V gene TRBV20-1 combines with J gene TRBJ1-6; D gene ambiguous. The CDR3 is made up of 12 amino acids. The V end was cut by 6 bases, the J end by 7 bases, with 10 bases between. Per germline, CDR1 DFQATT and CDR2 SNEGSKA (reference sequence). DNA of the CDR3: TGCAGTGCCTGGACGGCAAATTCACCCCTCCACTTT. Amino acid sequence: CSAWTANSPLHF.

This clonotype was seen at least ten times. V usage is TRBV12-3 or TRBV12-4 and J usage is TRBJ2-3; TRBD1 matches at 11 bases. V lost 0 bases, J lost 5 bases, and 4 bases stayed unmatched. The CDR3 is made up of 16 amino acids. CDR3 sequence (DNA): TGTGCCAGCAGTTTAGCGGACAGGGGGCACCAAGATACGCAGTATTTT. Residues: CASSLADRGHQDTQYF.

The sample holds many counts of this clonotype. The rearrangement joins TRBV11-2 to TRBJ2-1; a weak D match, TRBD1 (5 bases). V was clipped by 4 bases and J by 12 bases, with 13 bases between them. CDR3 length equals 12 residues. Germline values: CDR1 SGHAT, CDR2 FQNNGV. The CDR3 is CASSSYWGWQFF. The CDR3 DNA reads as TGTGCCAGCAGCTCTTACTGGGGCTGGCAGTTCTTC.

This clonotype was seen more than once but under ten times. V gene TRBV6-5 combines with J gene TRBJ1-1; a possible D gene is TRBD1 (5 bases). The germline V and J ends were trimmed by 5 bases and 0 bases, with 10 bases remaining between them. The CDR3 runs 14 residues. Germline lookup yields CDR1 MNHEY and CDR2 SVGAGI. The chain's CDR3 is CASSRQSMNTEAFF. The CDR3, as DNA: TGTGCCAGCAGTCGACAGTCCATGAACACTGAAGCTTTCTTT.

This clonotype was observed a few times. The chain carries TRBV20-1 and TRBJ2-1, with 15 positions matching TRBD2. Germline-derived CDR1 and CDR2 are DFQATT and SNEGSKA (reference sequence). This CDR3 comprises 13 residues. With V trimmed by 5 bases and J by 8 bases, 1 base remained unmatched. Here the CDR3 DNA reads TGCAGTGCTCGGACTAGCGGGGGGGATGAGCAGTTCTTC. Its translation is CSARTSGGDEQFF.

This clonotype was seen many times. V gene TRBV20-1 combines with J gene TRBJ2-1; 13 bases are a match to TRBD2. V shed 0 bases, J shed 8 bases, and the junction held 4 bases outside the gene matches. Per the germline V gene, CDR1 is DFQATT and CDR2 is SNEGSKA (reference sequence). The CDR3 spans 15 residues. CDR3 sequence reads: CSARDGGLAGYEQFF. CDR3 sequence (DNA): TGCAGTGCTAGAGATGGGGGACTAGCGGGATATGAGCAGTTCTTC.